The entry that follows covers one T cell receptor beta chain sequence. What it binds is unknown. The CDR3 contains 16 residues. V lost 5 bases to trimming and J lost 0 bases; unmatched junction nucleotides: 7. The germline V gene encodes CDR1 SGHTA and CDR2 FQGTGA. Profiled with immunoSEQ multiplex PCR; TCRdb holds only in-frame clones, not every one. The data hold approximately 190,000 clones, with about 94% observed a single time. These data come from a study of T cell responses to AZD1222 COVID-19 vaccine. At the level of the study: Some second doses came at about 4 weeks and others at about 12 weeks; these were pooled. Study-wide results and limits: Donors skewed white British and female; clonal diversity was possibly underestimated.

This clonotype originated in an adult in good health. This specimen was peripheral blood, taken on day 0 of AZD1222 vaccination. V is TRBV7-3 and J is TRBJ1-1, with 9 bases aligning to TRBD1. The DNA of the CDR3 is TGTGCCAGCAGCCTATCCGGGACAGGGATGAACACTGAAGCTTTCTTT. Protein product: CASSLSGTGMNTEAFF.